This T cell receptor (beta chain) was captured by sequencing in a study of blood T cell repertoires in COVID-19. The wider study: The United States, Italy and Spain provided the acute and convalescent COVID-19 samples. Sources were T cells, B-cell-depleted T cells, or PBMCs; the material itself was cDNA or gDNA.

Germline V gene lookup returns CDR1 SNHLY and CDR2 FYNNEI. This CDR3 is 16 amino acids long. With 8 bases clipped from V and 4 bases from J, the junction kept 8 bases outside the gene matches. Authors' processing steps: Reference gene primer amplification gave nucleated cell count estimates. Libraries were prepared by immunoSEQ multiplex PCR; TCRdb keeps only in-frame clonotypes and omits some of them. V and J calls and clone size follow that table, whereas D and trimming were derived from the DNA. Of approximately 150,000 clones listed, roughly 80% are singletons. This clonotype was obtained from a man aged 65 to 79 with active or convalescent COVID-19. Material for sequencing was peripheral blood. The chain combines TRBV2 with TRBJ1-4; TRBD1 matches at 12 bases. The CDR3 nucleotides are TGTGCCAGCGCCGGGACAGGGGGCTCGGGTAATGAAAAACTGTTTTTT. It specifies CASAGTGGSGNEKLFF.